These 20 T cell receptor beta chains originate from one sample sequenced in a study of control samples from healthy donors and cancer patients. Sequenced by immunoSEQ multiplex PCR; TCRdb stores in-frame clones only, minus some. The sample consists of roughly 130,000 clones, approximately 90% of them appearing once. Material: blood. Receptors were obtained from a woman aged 25 to 45 in good health.

This clone was recorded once. The rearrangement links TRBV9 to TRBJ2-1; 10 bases agree with TRBD2. The germline CDR1 and CDR2 sequences are SGDLS and YYNGEE. J lost 7 bases, V lost 1 base, and 14 bases had no gene match. There are 18 residues in the CDR3. The DNA for the CDR3 is TGTGCCAGCAGCGTAAGGGGGGCTAGCGGGAGTGGTAGGAATGAGCAGTTCTTC. Translation: CASSVRGASGSGRNEQFF. The variable domain in full, completed from reference TRBV9 and TRBJ2-1, reads DSGVTQTPKHLITATGQRVTLRCSPRSGDLSVYWYQQSLDQGLQFLIQYYNGEERAKGNILERFSAQQFPDLHSELNLSSLELGDSALYFCASSVRGASGSGRNEQFFGPGTRLTVL.

The chain uses TRBV28 and TRBJ2-3; 7 bases agree with TRBD2. The CDR3 spans 15 residues. The V and J ends lost 1 base and 3 bases, in that order; junction bases with no gene match: 4. Germline CDR1 MDHEN, CDR2 SYDVKM. CDR3 amino acids: CASSLLGSGTDTQYF. The DNA for the CDR3 is TGTGCCAGCAGTTTATTGGGTAGCGGGACAGATACGCAGTATTTT. The variable domain in full, completed from reference TRBV28 and TRBJ2-3, reads DVKVTQSSRYLVKRTGEKVFLECVQDMDHENMFWYRQDPGLGLRLIYFSYDVKMKEKGDIPEGYSVSREKKERFSLILESASTNQTSMYLCASSLLGSGTDTQYFGPGTRLTVL.

The gene calls are TRBV4-2 and TRBJ1-3; D unclear. Germline lookup yields CDR1 LGHNA and CDR2 YNFKEQ. This CDR3 comprises 15 residues. V was shortened by 1 base and J by 0 bases, with 7 bases between the two germline ends. The CDR3 loop is CASSQVTDSGNTIYF. CDR3 coding DNA: TGTGCCAGCAGCCAAGTAACGGACTCTGGAAACACCATATATTTT.

This chain uses TRBV5-1 with TRBJ1-3, with unresolved D. This CDR3 is built from 15 residues. The ends were cut back, 0 bases at V and 0 bases at J, with 7 bases in the middle. Germline V gene sequence: CDR1 SGHRS, CDR2 YFSETQ. CDR3: CASSLDGISGNTIYF. The CDR3 bases are TGCGCCAGCAGCTTGGACGGAATCTCTGGAAACACCATATATTTT.

The chain is built from TRBV5-4 and TRBJ2-1; TRBD2 agrees at 13 bases. The V gene end was trimmed by 4 bases and the J gene end by 1 base; junction bases not matched to a gene: 5. This CDR3 region has 17 residues. Germline CDR1 SGHNT, CDR2 YYREEE (reference sequence). CDR3 sequence: CASSPGTSGKSYNEQFF. DNA of the CDR3: TGTGCCAGCAGCCCCGGGACTAGCGGGAAGTCCTACAATGAGCAGTTCTTC. Variable domain in full (rest from reference TRBV5-4 and TRBJ2-1): ETGVTQSPTHLIKTRGQQVTLRCSSQSGHNTVSWYQQALGQGPQFIFQYYREEENGRGNFPPRFSGLQFPNYSSELNVNALELDDSALYLCASSPGTSGKSYNEQFFGPGTRLTVL.

This clone was seen just once. The chain couples TRBV19 to TRBJ1-1; D may be TRBD1 (6 bases). The CDR3 is made up of 12 amino acids. CDR1 is LNHDA, CDR2 SQIVND, per germline (reference sequence). Trimming stripped 7 bases from V and 6 bases from J, with 12 bases between. CDR3 nucleotide sequence: TGTGCCAGTATCATCGGGGGCGCTGAAGCTTTCTTT. It is translated as CASIIGGAEAFF. The full variable domain, its missing parts supplied by reference TRBV19 and TRBJ1-1, is DGGITQSPKYLFRKEGQNVTLSCEQNLNHDAMYWYRQDPGQGLRLIYYSQIVNDFQKGDIAEGYSVSREKKESFPLTVTSAQKNPTAFYLCASIIGGAEAFFGQGTRLTVV.

The rearrangement uses TRBV7-3 and TRBJ1-3; D is undetermined. This CDR3 is 15 amino acids long. Germline CDR1 reads SGHTA; CDR2 reads FQGTGA. Trimming took 5 bases from V and 4 from J, leaving 15 bases between them. The CDR3 sequence: CASSQGVGWGNTIYF. The CDR3 coding sequence is TGTGCCAGCAGCCAAGGCGTCGGATGGGGAAACACCATATATTTT.

The CDR3, as DNA: TGTGCCAGCAGCCAAGTGCGCGGGAGGGCCCCCTCCCATGAGCAGTTCTTC. It is translated as CASSQVRGRAPSHEQFF. The chain combines TRBV3-1 (or the pseudogene TRBV3-2) with TRBJ2-1; 9 bases map to TRBD2. The trim removed 1 base at V and 8 bases at J, leaving 12 bases unmatched. CDR3 length: 17 amino acids. The V gene's germline CDR1 is LGHDT and CDR2 YNNKEL (reference sequence).

The chain recombines TRBV28 with TRBJ2-7; 11 nucleotides match TRBD1. The CDR3 has 15 amino acids. CDR1 is MDHEN, CDR2 SYDVKM, per germline. With 1 base clipped from V and 6 bases from J, the junction kept 5 bases outside the gene matches. The CDR3 reads CASSLSRTGGIEQYF. As DNA, the CDR3 is TGTGCCAGCAGTTTATCCCGGACAGGGGGCATCGAGCAGTACTTC.

The chain employs TRBV4-2 and TRBJ2-1; D is ambiguous. Germline loops: CDR1 LGHNA, CDR2 YNFKEQ. CDR3 size: 14 residues. Trimming shortened V by 3 bases and J by 10 bases, and 16 bases separated the two germline ends. The CDR3 DNA reads as TGTGCCAGCAGCCAGAAACTTAGGGTAGGAGAGCAGTTCTTC. It is translated as CASSQKLRVGEQFF.

V usage is TRBV5-4 and J usage is TRBJ2-1, with D perhaps matching TRBD2 (5 bases). This CDR3 contains 14 residues. Germline-derived CDR1 and CDR2 are SGHNT and YYREEE (reference sequence). The V end lost 2 bases, the J end lost 9 bases, and 15 bases lay between the germline ends. In DNA form, the CDR3 reads TGTGCCAGCAGCTTAACTAGTGAGTCTAGTGAGCAGTTCTTC. This encodes CASSLTSESSEQFF.

The table lists this clone with a count of one. This chain's CDR3 is CASSSWAQETQYF. The CDR3 DNA is TGTGCCAGCAGTTCTTGGGCCCAAGAGACCCAGTACTTC. The V call is TRBV28, the J call TRBJ2-5; D gene unclear. From germline, CDR1 is MDHEN and CDR2 SYDVKM. Deletions cut 4 bases from V and 1 base from J, with 7 bases between. CDR3 length: 13 amino acids.

The rearrangement links TRBV11-3 to TRBJ2-2; no clear D gene. The germline gives CDR1 SGHNT, CDR2 YENEEA. Trimming took 5 bases from V and 3 from J, leaving 7 bases between them. The length of the CDR3 is 13 residues. CDR3 nucleotide sequence: TGTGCCAGCAGCCCACACGACACCGGGGAGCTGTTTTTT. It translates to CASSPHDTGELFF.

The chain joins TRBV6-5 to TRBJ2-1; TRBD1 aligns across 8 bases. J gave up 6 bases and V 6 bases, and 10 bases lay outside the gene matches. The CDR3 is 15 amino acids. Germline CDR1 and CDR2: MNHEY and SVGAGI. CDR3: CASSNDRGGFNEQFF. In DNA form, the CDR3 reads TGTGCCAGCAGCAACGACAGGGGAGGCTTCAATGAGCAGTTCTTC.

J is TRBJ1-2 and V is TRBV28; TRBD1 might be the D (6 bases). The length of the CDR3 is 12 residues. In germline, CDR1 is MDHEN, CDR2 SYDVKM. Trimming pared 6 bases from V and 5 bases from J, leaving 10 bases between. The CDR3 DNA sequence: TGTGCCAGCAGCCTACAGGGTTATGGCTACACCTTC. As protein: CASSLQGYGYTF.

This chain links TRBV6-6 with TRBJ2-2; weak D call: TRBD2 (6 bases). V was trimmed by 10 bases and J by 1 base, leaving 10 bases between them. CDR1 and CDR2 from the germline V gene are MNHNY and SVGAGI (reference sequence). CDR3 length equals 13 residues. The CDR3 region is CATGLMNTGELFF. The CDR3 nucleotides are TGTGCCACGGGACTTATGAACACCGGGGAGCTGTTTTTT.

This rearrangement joins TRBV2 to TRBJ1-3; D is perhaps TRBD1 (6 bases). This CDR3 spans 15 amino acids. Germline assignment: CDR1 SNHLY and CDR2 FYNNEI. Trimming cost V 4 bases and J 2 bases, with 12 bases left between them. This chain's CDR3 is CASSASQGTGNTIYF. In nucleotides, the CDR3 is TGTGCCAGCAGTGCTTCACAGGGTACTGGAAACACCATATATTTT. The full variable domain, completed using reference TRBV2 and TRBJ1-3, is EPEVTQTPSHQVTQMGQEVILRCVPISNHLYFYWYRQILGQKVEFLVSFYNNEISEKSEIFDDQFSVERPDGSNFTLKIRSTKLEDSAMYFCASSASQGTGNTIYFGEGSWLTVV.

The chain recombines TRBV28 with TRBJ1-5; 12 bases map to TRBD1. CDR1 is MDHEN, CDR2 SYDVKM, per germline. CDR3 length: 17 residues. V shed 11 bases, J shed 0 bases, and the junction held 11 bases outside the gene matches. The CDR3 DNA sequence: TGTGCCGGATCCGGGACAGGGGGCTCTTATAGCAATCAGCCCCAGCATTTT. Translation gives CAGSGTGGSYSNQPQHF.

J is TRBJ1-1 and V is TRBV3-1 (or the pseudogene TRBV3-2); TRBD1 might be the D (5 bases). Germline V CDR1 and CDR2: LGHDT, YNNKEL (reference sequence). V lost 5 bases and J 0 bases, leaving 13 bases between the germline ends. This CDR3 has 15 amino acids. The CDR3 protein is CASSETRVMNTEAFF. In DNA, the CDR3 is TGTGCCAGCAGCGAAACCAGGGTAATGAACACTGAAGCTTTCTTT.

V and J are TRBV5-1 and TRBJ2-3; 8 nucleotides agree with TRBD2. V shed 4 bases, J shed 4 bases, and the junction held 14 bases outside the gene matches. The germline CDR1 and CDR2 sequences are SGHRS and YFSETQ. The CDR3 is made up of 17 amino acids. CDR3 amino acids: CASSLSAGVSLADTQYF. The CDR3 region has the DNA TGCGCCAGCAGCCTATCAGCGGGAGTAAGTTTGGCAGATACGCAGTATTTT.